The subject of this entry is one T cell receptor (beta chain). This sample stems from a study of blood T cell repertoires in COVID-19. Overall study: Samples came from the United States, Italy and Spain, spanning acute and convalescent COVID-19.

Repertoires were generated with immunoSEQ multiplex PCR, while TCRdb's copy carries only in-frame clones and drops some. This table holds about 160,000 clones, about 87% found once. This CDR3 is 14 amino acids long. V lost 0 bases, J lost 9 bases, and 9 bases lay in between. Germline V CDR1 and CDR2: MNHEY, SVGAGI. Seattle's enrolled individuals joined amid active infection and were then monitored longitudinally. V gene TRBV6-5 combines with J gene TRBJ1-6; D is uncertain. The sequenced material came from peripheral blood. The source of this sequence is a woman between 70 and 85 years old with COVID-19, enrolled during active disease. Written as DNA, the CDR3 is TGTGCCAGCAGTTACTCGAGATATGCTTCACCCCTCCACTTT. The encoded protein is CASSYSRYASPLHF.